These T cell receptor beta chains were read from a single sample in a study of control samples from healthy donors and cancer patients. Only in-frame clones appear in the TCRdb table, and some are missing; sequencing was by immunoSEQ multiplex PCR. The sample has roughly 170,000 clones; around nine tenths are singletons. The specimen sequenced was blood. The receptors come from a woman aged 30 to 39 in good health. Each CDR3 is given with its conserved first and last residue. D genes are given only for firm matches. Clone size is shown for a subset of rows, as once, few, many or a class of expanded clone.

v_gene: TRBV29-1
abundance: -
d_gene: -
j_gene: TRBJ2-1
CDR3nt: TGCAGCGTTGTTGGGAGATACAATGAGCAGTTCTTC
CDR3aa: CSVVGRYNEQFF

v_gene: TRBV19
abundance: -
d_gene: TRBD1
j_gene: TRBJ1-1
CDR3nt: TGTGCCAGTAGCCCGCAGGGGGTGGTCACTGAAGCTTTCTTT
CDR3aa: CASSPQGVVTEAFF

v_gene: TRBV2
abundance: -
d_gene: -
j_gene: TRBJ2-6
CDR3nt: TGTGCCAGCAGTGAAAAAGGGGGGCCCTCTGGGGCCAACGTCCTGACTTTC
CDR3aa: CASSEKGGPSGANVLTF

v_gene: TRBV18
abundance: -
d_gene: TRBD1
j_gene: TRBJ1-1
CDR3nt: TGTGCCAGCTCACCAGGAAGACAGGGTGGCACTGAAGCTTTCTTT
CDR3aa: CASSPGRQGGTEAFF

v_gene: TRBV7-7
abundance: -
d_gene: -
j_gene: TRBJ2-1
CDR3nt: TGTGCTAGCAGCTTTAGCGTGGAGCAGGGGTCCGGTGAGCAGTTCTTC
CDR3aa: CASSFSVEQGSGEQFF

v_gene: TRBV2
abundance: -
d_gene: -
j_gene: TRBJ1-5
CDR3nt: TGTGCCAGCAGCGGGGACTGGAATCAGCCCCAGCATTTT
CDR3aa: CASSGDWNQPQHF

v_gene: TRBV3-1/TRBV3-2
abundance: -
d_gene: -
j_gene: TRBJ2-1
CDR3nt: TGTGCCAGCAGCCAAGATAGGGACGGCTACAATGAGCAGTTCTTC
CDR3aa: CASSQDRDGYNEQFF

v_gene: TRBV5-1
abundance: -
d_gene: TRBD1
j_gene: TRBJ2-1
CDR3nt: TGCGCCAGCAGCTACACAGGGGGCTCCTACAATGAGCAGTTCTTC
CDR3aa: CASSYTGGSYNEQFF

v_gene: TRBV10-3
abundance: -
d_gene: -
j_gene: TRBJ2-2
CDR3nt: TGTGCCATCAGCCCCGGCCCATTCGGGGACACCGGGGAGCTGTTTTTT
CDR3aa: CAISPGPFGDTGELFF

v_gene: TRBV11-2
abundance: -
d_gene: -
j_gene: TRBJ2-5
CDR3nt: TGTGCCAGCAGCAGCCGGGCGGGGCAGACCCAGTACTTC
CDR3aa: CASSSRAGQTQYF

v_gene: TRBV6-5
abundance: -
d_gene: -
j_gene: TRBJ1-1
CDR3nt: TGTGCCAGCAGTTACAACACCGGGACGGTAAACGAAGCTTTCTTT
CDR3aa: CASSYNTGTVNEAFF

v_gene: TRBV28
abundance: once
d_gene: TRBD2
j_gene: TRBJ2-5
CDR3nt: TGTGCCAGCAGCCCCGGGGGAGGGGCCGGGGAGACCCAGTACTTC
CDR3aa: CASSPGGGAGETQYF

v_gene: TRBV11-2
abundance: -
d_gene: -
j_gene: TRBJ1-1
CDR3nt: TGTGCCAGCAGATTGATACAGGGAGGGGGCACTGAAGCTTTCTTT
CDR3aa: CASRLIQGGGTEAFF

v_gene: TRBV7-9
abundance: -
d_gene: -
j_gene: TRBJ2-3
CDR3nt: TGTGCCAGCAGCCAGACCGGGACAACCCGCACAGATACGCAGTATTTT
CDR3aa: CASSQTGTTRTDTQYF

v_gene: TRBV5-1
abundance: -
d_gene: TRBD1
j_gene: TRBJ1-4
CDR3nt: TGCGCCAGCAGCCAGACAGGGTCAACTAATGAAAAACTGTTTTTT
CDR3aa: CASSQTGSTNEKLFF

v_gene: TRBV10-3
abundance: few
d_gene: TRBD2
j_gene: TRBJ2-3
CDR3nt: TGTGCCATCAGCGATGGGACTAGCGGGGGTTTTACAGATACGCAGTATTTT
CDR3aa: CAISDGTSGGFTDTQYF